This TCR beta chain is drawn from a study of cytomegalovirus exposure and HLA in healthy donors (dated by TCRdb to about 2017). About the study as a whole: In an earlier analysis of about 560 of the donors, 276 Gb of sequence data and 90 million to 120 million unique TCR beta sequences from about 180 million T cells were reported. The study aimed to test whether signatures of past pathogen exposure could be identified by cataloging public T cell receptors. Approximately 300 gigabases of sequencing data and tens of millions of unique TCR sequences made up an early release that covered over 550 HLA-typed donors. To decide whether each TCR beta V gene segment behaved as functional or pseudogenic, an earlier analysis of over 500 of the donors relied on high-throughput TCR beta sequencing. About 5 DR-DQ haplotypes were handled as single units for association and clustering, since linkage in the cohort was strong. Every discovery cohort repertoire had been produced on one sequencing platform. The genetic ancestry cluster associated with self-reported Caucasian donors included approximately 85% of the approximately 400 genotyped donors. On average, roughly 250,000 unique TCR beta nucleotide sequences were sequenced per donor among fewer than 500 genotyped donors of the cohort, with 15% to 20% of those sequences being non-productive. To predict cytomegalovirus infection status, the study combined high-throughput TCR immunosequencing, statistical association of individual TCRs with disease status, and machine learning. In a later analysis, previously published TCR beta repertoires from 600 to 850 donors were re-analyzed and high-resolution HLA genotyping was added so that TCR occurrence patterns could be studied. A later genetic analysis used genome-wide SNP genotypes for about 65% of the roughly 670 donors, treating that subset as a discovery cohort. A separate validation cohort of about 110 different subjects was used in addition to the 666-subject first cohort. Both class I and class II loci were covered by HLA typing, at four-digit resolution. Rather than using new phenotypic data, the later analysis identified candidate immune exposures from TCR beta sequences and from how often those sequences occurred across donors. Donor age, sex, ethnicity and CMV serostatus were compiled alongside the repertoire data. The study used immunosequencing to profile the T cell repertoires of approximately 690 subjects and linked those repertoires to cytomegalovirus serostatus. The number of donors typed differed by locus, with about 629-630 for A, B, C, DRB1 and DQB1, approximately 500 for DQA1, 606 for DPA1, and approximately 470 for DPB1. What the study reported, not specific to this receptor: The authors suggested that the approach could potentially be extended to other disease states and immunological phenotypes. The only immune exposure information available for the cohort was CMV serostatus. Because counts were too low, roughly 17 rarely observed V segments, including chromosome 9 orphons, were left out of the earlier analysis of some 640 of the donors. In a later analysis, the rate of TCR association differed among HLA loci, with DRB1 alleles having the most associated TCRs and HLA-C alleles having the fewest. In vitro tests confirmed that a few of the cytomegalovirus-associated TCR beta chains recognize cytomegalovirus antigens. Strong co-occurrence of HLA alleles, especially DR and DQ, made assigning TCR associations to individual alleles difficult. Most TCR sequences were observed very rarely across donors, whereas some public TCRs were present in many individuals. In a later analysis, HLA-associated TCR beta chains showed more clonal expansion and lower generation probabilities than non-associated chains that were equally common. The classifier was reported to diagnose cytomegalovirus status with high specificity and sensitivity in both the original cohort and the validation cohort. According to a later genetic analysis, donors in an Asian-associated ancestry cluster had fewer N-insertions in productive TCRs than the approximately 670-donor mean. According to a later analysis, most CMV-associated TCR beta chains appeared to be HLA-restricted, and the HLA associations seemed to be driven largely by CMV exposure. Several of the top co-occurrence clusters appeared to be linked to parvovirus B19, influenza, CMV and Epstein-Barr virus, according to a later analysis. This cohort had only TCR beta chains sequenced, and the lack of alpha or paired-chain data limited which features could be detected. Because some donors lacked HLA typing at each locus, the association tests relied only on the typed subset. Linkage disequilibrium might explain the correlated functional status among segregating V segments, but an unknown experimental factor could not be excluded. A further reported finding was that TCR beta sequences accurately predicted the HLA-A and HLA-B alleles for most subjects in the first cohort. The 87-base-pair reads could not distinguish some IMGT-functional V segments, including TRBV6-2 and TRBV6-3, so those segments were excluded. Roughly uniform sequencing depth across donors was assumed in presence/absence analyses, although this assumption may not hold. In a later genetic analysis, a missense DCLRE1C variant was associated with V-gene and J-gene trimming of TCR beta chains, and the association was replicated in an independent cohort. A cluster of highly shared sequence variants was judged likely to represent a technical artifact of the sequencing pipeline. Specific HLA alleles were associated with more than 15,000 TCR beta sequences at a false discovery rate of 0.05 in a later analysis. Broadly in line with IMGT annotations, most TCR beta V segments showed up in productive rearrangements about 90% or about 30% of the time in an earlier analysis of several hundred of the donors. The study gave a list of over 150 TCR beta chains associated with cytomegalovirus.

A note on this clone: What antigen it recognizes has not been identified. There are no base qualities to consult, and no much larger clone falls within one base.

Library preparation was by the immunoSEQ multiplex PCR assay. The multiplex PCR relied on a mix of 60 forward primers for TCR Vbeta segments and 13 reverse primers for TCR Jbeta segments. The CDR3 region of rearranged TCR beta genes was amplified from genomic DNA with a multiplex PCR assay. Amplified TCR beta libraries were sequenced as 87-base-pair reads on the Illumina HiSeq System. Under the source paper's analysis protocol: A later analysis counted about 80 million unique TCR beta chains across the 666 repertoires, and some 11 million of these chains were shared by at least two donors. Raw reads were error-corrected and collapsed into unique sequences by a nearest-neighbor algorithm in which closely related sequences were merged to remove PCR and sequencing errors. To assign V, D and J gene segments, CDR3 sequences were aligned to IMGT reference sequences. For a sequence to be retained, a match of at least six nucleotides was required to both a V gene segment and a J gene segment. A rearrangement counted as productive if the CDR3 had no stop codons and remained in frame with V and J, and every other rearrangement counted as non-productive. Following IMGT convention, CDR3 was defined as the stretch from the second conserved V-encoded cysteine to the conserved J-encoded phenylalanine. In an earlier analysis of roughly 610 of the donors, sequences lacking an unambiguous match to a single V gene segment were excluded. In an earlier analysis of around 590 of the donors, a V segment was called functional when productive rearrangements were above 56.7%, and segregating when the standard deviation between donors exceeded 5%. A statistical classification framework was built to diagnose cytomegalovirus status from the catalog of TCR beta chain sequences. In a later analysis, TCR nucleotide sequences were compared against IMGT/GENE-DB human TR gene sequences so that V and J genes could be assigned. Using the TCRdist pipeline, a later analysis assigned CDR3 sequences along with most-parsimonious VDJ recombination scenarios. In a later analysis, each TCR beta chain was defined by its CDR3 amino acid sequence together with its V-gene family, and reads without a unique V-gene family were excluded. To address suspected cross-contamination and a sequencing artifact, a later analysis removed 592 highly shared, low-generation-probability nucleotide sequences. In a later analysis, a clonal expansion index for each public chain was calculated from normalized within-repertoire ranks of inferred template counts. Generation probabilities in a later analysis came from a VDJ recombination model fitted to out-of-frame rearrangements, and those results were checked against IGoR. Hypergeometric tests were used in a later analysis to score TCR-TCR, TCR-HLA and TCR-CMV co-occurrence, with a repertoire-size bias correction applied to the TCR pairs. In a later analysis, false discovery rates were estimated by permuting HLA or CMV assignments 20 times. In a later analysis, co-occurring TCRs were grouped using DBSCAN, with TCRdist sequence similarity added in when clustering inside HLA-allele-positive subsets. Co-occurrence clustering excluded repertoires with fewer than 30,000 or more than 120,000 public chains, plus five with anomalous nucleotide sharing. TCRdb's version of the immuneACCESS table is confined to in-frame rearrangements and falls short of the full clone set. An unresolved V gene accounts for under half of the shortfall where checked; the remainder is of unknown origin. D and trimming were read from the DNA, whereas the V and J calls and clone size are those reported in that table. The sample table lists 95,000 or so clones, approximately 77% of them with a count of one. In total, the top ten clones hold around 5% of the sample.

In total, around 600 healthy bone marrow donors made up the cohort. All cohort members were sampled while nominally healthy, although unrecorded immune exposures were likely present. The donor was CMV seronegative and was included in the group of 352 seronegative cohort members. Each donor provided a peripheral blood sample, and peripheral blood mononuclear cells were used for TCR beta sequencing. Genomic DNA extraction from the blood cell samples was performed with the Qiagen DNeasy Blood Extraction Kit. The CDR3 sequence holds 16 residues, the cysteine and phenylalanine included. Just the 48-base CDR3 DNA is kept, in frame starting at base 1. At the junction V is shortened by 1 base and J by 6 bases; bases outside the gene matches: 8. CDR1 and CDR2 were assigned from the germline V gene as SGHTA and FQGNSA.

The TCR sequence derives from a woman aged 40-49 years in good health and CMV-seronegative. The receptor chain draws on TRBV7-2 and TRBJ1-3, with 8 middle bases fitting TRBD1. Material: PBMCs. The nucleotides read TGTGCCAGCAGCTTAGTTGGGAACAGGGGGGAAAACACCATATATTTT. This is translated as CASSLVGNRGENTIYF.